The clone carrying this T cell receptor beta chain was detected many times. Its antigen is unidentified. The repertoire was sequenced with immunoSEQ multiplex PCR; TCRdb's copy has only in-frame clones and lacks some. Here the sample spans under 850,000 clones, just under 75% being singletons. This specimen belongs to a study of shared clonotypes between healthy human individuals. Study as a whole: Three plates each covered CD4 naive and memory; CD8 naive two, CD8 memory one.

The CDR3 consists of 15 residues. Germline CDR1 and CDR2: LNHDA and SQIVND (reference sequence). With 2 bases removed from V and 7 bases from J, the gap between germline ends came to 15 bases. The study, taken as a whole, reports: Sorted-subset sequencing, rarefaction showed, was incomplete despite large depth. The study found lower generation probabilities in non-shared clonotypes than in those shared by all four donors. Blood was the only sampled material, and tissue repertoires likely differ.

The sample consisted of memory CD4+ T cells sorted from blood. Sample subset: CD45RA-negative fraction. The TCR originated in a woman aged 25 to 39 in good health. This chain links TRBV19 with TRBJ1-3; D perhaps matches TRBD1 (5 bases). DNA for the CDR3: TGTGCCAGTAGTATACCCGGGACGGCCTCGAACACCATATATTTT. Translation: CASSIPGTASNTIYF.